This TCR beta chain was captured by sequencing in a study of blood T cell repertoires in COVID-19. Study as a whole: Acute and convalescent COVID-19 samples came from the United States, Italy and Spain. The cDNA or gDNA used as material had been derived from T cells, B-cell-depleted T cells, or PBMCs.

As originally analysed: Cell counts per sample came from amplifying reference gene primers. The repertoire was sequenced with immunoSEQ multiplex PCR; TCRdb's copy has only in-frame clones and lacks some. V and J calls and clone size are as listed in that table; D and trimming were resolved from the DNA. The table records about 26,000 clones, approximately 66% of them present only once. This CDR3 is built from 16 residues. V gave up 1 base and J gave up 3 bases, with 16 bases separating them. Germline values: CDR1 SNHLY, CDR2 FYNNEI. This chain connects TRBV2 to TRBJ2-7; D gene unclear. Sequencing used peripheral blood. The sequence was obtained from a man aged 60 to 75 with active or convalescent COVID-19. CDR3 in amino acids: CASSEGKKSYSYEQYF. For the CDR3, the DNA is TGTGCCAGCAGTGAAGGAAAAAAAAGCTATAGCTACGAGCAGTACTTC.